The following is a T cell receptor (beta chain) sequence with its context. Its antigen is currently unknown. These data belong to a study of T cell responses to AZD1222 COVID-19 vaccine. Study-level results: With dominance at 160-218 and 743-854, vaccine-associated CD4 TCRs spanned spike.

Repertoires were generated with immunoSEQ multiplex PCR, while TCRdb's copy carries only in-frame clones and drops some. The sample contains about 130,000 clones, about nine tenths of which appear only once. The V gene's germline CDR1 is MNHEY and CDR2 SVGAGI. Trimming removed 2 bases at V and 5 bases at J, with 10 bases between. The CDR3 has 13 residues. The chain recombines TRBV6-5 with TRBJ2-7; D perhaps matches TRBD1 (6 bases). The specimen was peripheral blood, collected on day 0 of AZD1222 vaccination. This clonotype originated in an adult in good health. The CDR3 nucleotides read TGTGCCAGCAGTTACGGCAGGGGTCACGAGCAGTACTTC. Translation: CASSYGRGHEQYF.